The T cell receptor beta chain under discussion was sequenced for a study of control samples from healthy donors and cancer patients. Sequenced by immunoSEQ multiplex PCR; TCRdb stores in-frame clones only, minus some. The sample carries tens of thousands of clones, 93% recorded once. The clonotype was recovered from a woman aged 50 to 60 with head and neck cancer. The sequenced sample was PBMCs.

CDR3 coding DNA: TGTGCCAGCAGTTTAAGGACAGGAGTTACGAACACCGGGGAGCTGTTTTTT. Translation: CASSLRTGVTNTGELFF. The chain links TRBV27 to TRBJ2-2; 7 nucleotides agree with TRBD1. Germline V gene data show CDR1 as MNHEY and CDR2 as SMNVEV (reference sequence). CDR3 size: 17 residues. The ends lost 2 bases at V and 0 bases at J; junction bases unmatched: 6.